These 30 T cell receptor beta chains were sequenced from one sample in a study of early T cells in non-severe SARS-CoV-2 infection (dated by TCRdb to the early 2020s). The method behind the library was 5' RACE. Sequenced using a NextSeq 500. TCRdb applied fastp at Q25 and MiXCR to the public reads, then kept only in-frame beta chains. All rows with the same CDR3 protein become a single entry with the most common DNA and genes. In this sample the table shows more than 85,000 distinct CDR3 sequences, over 10% of which occur a single time. The top ten clones comprise 6% to 7% of the sample. The source material was whole blood. The source of these receptors is an adult who was a healthcare worker with PCR-confirmed SARS-CoV-2 infection or an uninfected control (not recorded which).

This clonotype has a count of ten or more. This chain connects TRBV10-2 to TRBJ2-4; D unresolved. Germline loops: CDR1 WSHSY, CDR2 SAAADI. V was cut by 2 bases and J by 7 bases, with 15 bases left in between. The CDR3 sequence is 15 residues long. In DNA form, the CDR3 reads TGCGCCAGCAGTGAGGGGCCGGGTCTTCTGAACATTCAGTACTTC. Its protein is CASSEGPGLLNIQYF.

This clonotype was picked up many times. J is TRBJ2-7 and V is TRBV28; D is possibly TRBD1 (6 bases). The CDR3 loop spans 15 amino acids. Trimming removed 6 bases at V and 7 bases at J, with 22 bases between. Germline CDR1 reads MDHEN; CDR2 reads SYDVKM. CDR3 loop: CASSPTGLRGGEQYF. Written as DNA, the CDR3 is TGTGCCAGCAGCCCAACAGGGCTACGAGGGGGAGAGCAGTACTTC.

This chain connects TRBV6-5 to TRBJ2-1; 9 positions match TRBD2. The CDR3 is 15 residues long. In germline, CDR1 is MNHEY, CDR2 SVGAGI. J lost 8 bases, V lost 0 bases, and 5 bases had no gene match. The CDR3 DNA follows: TGTGCCAGCAGTTACTCGTTCGCGGGAGGGCATGAGCAGTTCTTC. Its translation: CASSYSFAGGHEQFF.

This clonotype was picked up a small number of times. The genes are TRBV4-1 and TRBJ1-2; D is unclear. The CDR3 spans 15 residues. Germline V gives CDR1 MGHRA, CDR2 YSYEKL. V was shortened by 4 bases and J by 0 bases, with 12 bases between the two germline ends. The CDR3 reads CASSPRVTANYGYTF. The CDR3 DNA is TGCGCCAGCAGCCCGAGAGTTACGGCTAACTATGGCTACACCTTC.

This clonotype was picked up many times. The chain combines TRBV28 with TRBJ2-7; 13 nucleotides align to TRBD2. The CDR3 has 14 amino acids. Germline V CDR1 and CDR2: MDHEN, SYDVKM. V gave up 10 bases and J gave up 7 bases; unmatched junction bases: 10. Here the CDR3 reads CATSGTSGIWEQYF. DNA of the CDR3: TGTGCCACCTCAGGGACTAGCGGGATTTGGGAGCAGTACTTC. The entire variable domain, with the rest obtained from reference TRBV28 and TRBJ2-7, is as follows: DVKVTQSSRYLVKRTGEKVFLECVQDMDHENMFWYRQDPGLGLRLIYFSYDVKMKEKGDIPEGYSVSREKKERFSLILESASTNQTSMYLCATSGTSGIWEQYFGPGTRLTVT.

This clonotype was counted between two and nine times. The chain combines TRBV7-8 with TRBJ2-1, with D unresolved. V was pared by 8 bases and J by 7 bases, with 15 bases between. Germline V CDR1 and CDR2: SGHVS, FQNEAQ. The CDR3 is made up of 13 amino acids. This chain's CDR3 is CASGLQVENEQFF. The CDR3 nucleotides are TGTGCCAGCGGGCTGCAGGTTGAGAATGAGCAGTTCTTC.

This clonotype was counted ten times or more. The chain couples TRBV5-1 to TRBJ2-3, with D maybe TRBD2 (6 bases). Trimming took 1 base from V and 3 from J, leaving 18 bases between them. Per the germline V gene, CDR1 is SGHRS and CDR2 is YFSETQ. The CDR3 has 17 residues. CDR3 nucleotide sequence: TGCGCCAGCAGCTTGATGGACTACCGAGAAGTTACAGATACGCAGTATTTT. Protein product: CASSLMDYREVTDTQYF.

The rearrangement uses TRBV20-1 and TRBJ2-7; TRBD2 aligns across 13 bases. The germline V gene encodes CDR1 DFQATT and CDR2 SNEGSKA (reference sequence). V was clipped by 4 bases and J by 1 base; unmatched bases: 4. The length of the CDR3 is 15 residues. Here the CDR3 reads CSAKLAGGVSYEQYF. The CDR3 region has the DNA TGCAGTGCTAAACTAGCGGGAGGGGTTTCCTACGAGCAGTACTTC.

This clonotype was recorded a few times. The V gene is TRBV5-4, the J gene TRBJ2-5; TRBD2 matches at 10 bases. Losses at the gene ends were 0 bases for V and 5 bases for J; bases not matched to a gene: 7. Germline CDR1 reads SGHNT; CDR2 reads YYREEE (reference sequence). The CDR3 is 16 residues long. The CDR3 DNA follows: TGTGCCAGCAGCTTGGGGGGGGCTAGCGGGAGTGAGACCCAGTACTTC. Its translation: CASSLGGASGSETQYF. Variable domain in full (rest from reference TRBV5-4 and TRBJ2-5): ETGVTQSPTHLIKTRGQQVTLRCSSQSGHNTVSWYQQALGQGPQFIFQYYREEENGRGNFPPRFSGLQFPNYSSELNVNALELDDSALYLCASSLGGASGSETQYFGPGTRLLVL.

The chain carries TRBV20-1 and TRBJ2-7; TRBD2 matches 8 bases. There are 14 residues in the CDR3. The V segment lost 3 bases and the J segment 4 bases; nucleotides outside the gene matches: 8. Germline-derived CDR1 and CDR2 are DFQATT and SNEGSKA (reference sequence). The CDR3 DNA reads as TGCAGTGCTAGTGCTCCGGGAGGGGAGTACGAGCAGTACTTC. This codes for CSASAPGGEYEQYF.

This clonotype was found a few times. The V and J genes are TRBV4-2 and TRBJ2-1; D is perhaps TRBD1 or TRBD2 (5 bases each). CDR3 length: 15 amino acids. Trimming pared 4 bases from V and 5 bases from J, leaving 15 bases between. Germline CDR1 is LGHNA and CDR2 is YNFKEQ. CDR3 region: CASSPGPAKDNEQFF. The CDR3 nucleotides are TGTGCCAGCAGCCCGGGACCAGCAAAAGACAATGAGCAGTTCTTC.

This clonotype was seen at least ten times. The chain carries TRBV7-2 and TRBJ2-7, with TRBD2 matching over 12 bases. Germline CDR1 reads SGHTA; CDR2 reads FQGNSA. The CDR3 spans 15 residues. V lost 3 bases, J lost 5 bases, and 5 bases stayed unmatched. The CDR3 loop is CASSFMTSGSHEQYF. The CDR3 DNA is TGTGCCAGCAGCTTTATGACTAGCGGGAGCCACGAGCAGTACTTC.

On this clonotype: This may stem from a read error, because a much larger clone lies one nucleotide away. This chain links TRBV18 with TRBJ2-1, with D perhaps assigned TRBD1 or TRBD2 (5 bases each). Germline CDR1 is KGHSH and CDR2 is LQKENI. The CDR3 covers 14 residues. The CDR3 coding sequence is TGTGTCAGCTCACCCCCGGGGCATCCTAATGAGCAGTTCTTC. This translates into CVSSPPGHPNEQFF.

There are a few counts of this clonotype. V and J are TRBV20-1 and TRBJ2-3, with D hard to call. Germline CDR1 is DFQATT and CDR2 is SNEGSKA (reference sequence). This CDR3 comprises 11 residues. Trimming pared 1 base from V and 6 bases from J, leaving 5 bases between. The CDR3 spells CSARVVDTQYF. Here the CDR3 DNA reads TGCAGTGCTAGAGTCGTTGATACGCAGTATTTT.

The V and J genes are TRBV7-2 and TRBJ1-5, with D maybe TRBD1 (5 bases). The germline gives CDR1 SGHTA, CDR2 FQGNSA. The CDR3 is 15 amino acids. Trimming took 0 bases from V and 5 from J, leaving 11 bases between them. The CDR3 nucleotides are TGTGCCAGCAGCTTAGCGCTGTCCAGGGATCAGCCCCAGCATTTT. Translating gives CASSLALSRDQPQHF.

This clonotype has only a few counts. The rearrangement joins TRBV28 to TRBJ2-1; no clear D gene. Looked up from germline, CDR1 is MDHEN and CDR2 is SYDVKM. Trimming took off 5 bases at V and 5 bases at J, with 10 bases between the two ends. The CDR3 is 13 amino acids. The CDR3 loop is CASSVYQDNEQFF. As DNA, the CDR3 is TGTGCCAGCAGTGTTTATCAGGACAATGAGCAGTTCTTC.

This clonotype has only a few counts. The V and J genes are TRBV29-1 and TRBJ2-3, with TRBD2 identical over 13 bases. Germline V gives CDR1 SQVTM, CDR2 ANQGSEA. CDR3 length equals 16 residues. The V segment lost 0 bases and the J segment 2 bases; nucleotides outside the gene matches: 2. CDR3 nucleotide sequence: TGCAGCGTTGAAGATGGACTAGCGGGAGACACAGATACGCAGTATTTT. As protein: CSVEDGLAGDTDTQYF.

This clonotype was counted ten times or more. The rearrangement links TRBV12-3 or TRBV12-4 to TRBJ2-7; D may match TRBD1 or TRBD2 (7 bases each). Trimming shortened V by 5 bases and J by 5 bases, and 22 bases separated the two germline ends. There are 16 residues in the CDR3. DNA of the CDR3: TGTGCCAGCAGTCCAGGGGGGCGGGAGTACCTCCACGAGCAGTACTTC. The encoded protein is CASSPGGREYLHEQYF.

This clonotype was detected many times. The chain joins TRBV20-1 to TRBJ2-1, with 10 nucleotides matching TRBD2. Germline lookup yields CDR1 DFQATT and CDR2 SNEGSKA (reference sequence). Unmatched junction bases numbered 6, after V lost 7 bases and J lost 6 bases. The CDR3 covers 13 residues. In nucleotides, the CDR3 is TGCAGTGGTACCAGCGGGAGGGGCAATGAGCAGTTCTTC. It encodes CSGTSGRGNEQFF.

Here the CDR3 DNA reads TGTGCCAGCAGCGCCTACGGGACCCAGTACTTC. Translation gives CASSAYGTQYF. This chain uses TRBV7-2 with TRBJ2-5; D unclear. Germline values: CDR1 SGHTA, CDR2 FQGNSA. Trimming removed 5 bases at V and 7 bases at J, with 8 bases between. CDR3 length: 11 amino acids.

CDR3 sequence reads: CASSWVSYNEQFF. CDR3 bases: TGTGCCAGCAGCTGGGTATCCTACAATGAGCAGTTCTTC. The rearrangement uses TRBV2 and TRBJ2-1; no firm D call. The V end was cut by 6 bases, the J end by 1 base, with 7 bases between. This CDR3 has 13 residues. Germline loops: CDR1 SNHLY, CDR2 FYNNEI. The full variable domain, with the rest looked up from reference TRBV2 and TRBJ2-1, is EPEVTQTPSHQVTQMGQEVILRCVPISNHLYFYWYRQILGQKVEFLVSFYNNEISEKSEIFDDQFSVERPDGSNFTLKIRSTKLEDSAMYFCASSWVSYNEQFFGPGTRLTVL.

This clonotype was recorded many times. The rearrangement uses TRBV12-3 or TRBV12-4 and TRBJ2-7; 9 bases line up with TRBD1. V was pared by 6 bases and J by 5 bases, with 11 bases of the junction left unmatched. This CDR3 is built from 15 residues. The CDR3 protein is CASRGSGTGYDEQYF. As DNA, the CDR3 is TGTGCCAGCAGAGGCTCCGGGACAGGGTACGACGAGCAGTACTTC.

This chain uses TRBV7-8 with TRBJ2-5, with D possibly being TRBD2 (5 bases). From germline, CDR1 is SGHVS and CDR2 FQNEAQ. The CDR3 is 13 amino acids. Trimming took 1 base from V and 7 from J, leaving 10 bases between them. The CDR3 sequence: CASSLEEGGTQYF. The CDR3 bases are TGTGCCAGCAGCTTAGAAGAGGGCGGGACCCAGTACTTC. The variable domain in full, with the rest retrieved from reference TRBV7-8 and TRBJ2-5, is GAGVSQSPRYKVAKRGQDVALRCDPISGHVSLFWYQQALGQGPEFLTYFQNEAQLDKSGLPSDRFFAERPEGSVSTLKIQRTQQEDSAVYLCASSLEEGGTQYFGPGTRLLVL.

At least ten counts were recorded for this clonotype. The V and J genes are TRBV24-1 and TRBJ2-2; 11 nucleotides align to TRBD2. Looked up from germline, CDR1 is KGHDR and CDR2 is SFDVKD. With V trimmed by 4 bases and J by 3 bases, 3 bases remained unmatched. CDR3 length: 16 amino acids. CDR3: CATSDVSGRDTGELFF. In DNA form, the CDR3 reads TGTGCCACCAGTGACGTTAGCGGGAGGGACACCGGGGAGCTGTTTTTT.

The rearrangement joins TRBV7-9 to TRBJ2-7; TRBD2 matches 8 bases. This CDR3 contains 15 residues. Germline trimming cut 1 base from V and 2 bases from J; bases unmatched to any gene: 4. Looked up from germline, CDR1 is SEHNR and CDR2 is FQNEAQ (reference sequence). CDR3 sequence: CASSLGGLAPYEQYF. The CDR3 coding sequence is TGTGCCAGCAGCTTAGGAGGACTAGCCCCCTACGAGCAGTACTTC.

This chain connects TRBV18 to TRBJ1-1; D gene uncertain. V lost 2 bases and J lost 3, with 13 bases in between. CDR1 KGHSH and CDR2 LQKENI come from the germline V gene. CDR3 length: 15 amino acids. The CDR3 region has the DNA TGTGCCAGCTCACCAGAAAGGAATTCGGACACTGAAGCTTTCTTT. It specifies CASSPERNSDTEAFF. Filled out from reference TRBV18 and TRBJ1-1, the complete variable domain reads NAGVMQNPRHLVRRRGQEARLRCSPMKGHSHVYWYRQLPEEGLKFMVYLQKENIIDESGMPKERFSAEFPKEGPSILRIQQVVRGDSAAYFCASSPERNSDTEAFFGQGTRLTVV.

Only a few counts were recorded for this clonotype. This chain connects TRBV7-9 to TRBJ2-1, with D maybe TRBD2 (6 bases). V was clipped by 2 bases and J by 8 bases, with 13 bases between them. CDR1 SEHNR and CDR2 FQNEAQ come from the germline V gene (reference sequence). The CDR3 runs to 14 residues. CDR3 DNA sequence: TGTGCCAGCAGCTTATATGGCAGACTAGATGAGCAGTTCTTC. The encoded protein is CASSLYGRLDEQFF. The whole variable domain, filled in from reference TRBV7-9 and TRBJ2-1, reads DTGVSQNPRHKITKRGQNVTFRCDPISEHNRLYWYRQTLGQGPEFLTYFQNEAQLEKSRLLSDRFSAERPKGSFSTLEIQRTEQGDSAMYLCASSLYGRLDEQFFGPGTRLTVL.

This clonotype was found a few times. This chain links TRBV28 with TRBJ2-7, with D possibly TRBD2 on 7 matching bases. Trimming took off 2 bases at V and 5 bases at J, with 13 bases between the two ends. Germline lookup yields CDR1 MDHEN and CDR2 SYDVKM. The CDR3 is 14 residues long. The CDR3 here is CASSLGGGRNEQYF. CDR3 sequence (DNA): TGTGCCAGCAGTTTAGGGGGGGGCCGCAACGAGCAGTACTTC.

The genes are TRBV12-3 or TRBV12-4 and TRBJ1-3, with D unclear. This CDR3 contains 13 residues. The V end was cut by 3 bases, the J end by 0 bases, with 3 bases between. The CDR3 reads CASSFFSGNTIYF. The CDR3 DNA follows: TGTGCCAGCAGTTTTTTCTCTGGAAACACCATATATTTT.

This clonotype has more than one count but fewer than ten. The chain uses TRBV7-6 and TRBJ2-7, with 8 bases matching TRBD1. Trimming cost V 5 bases and J 2 bases; bases outside gene matches: 8. Germline lookup yields CDR1 SGHVS and CDR2 FNYEAQ. This CDR3 has 15 amino acids. The CDR3 here is CASSPGTGQTYEQYF. In nucleotides, the CDR3 is TGTGCCAGCAGCCCCGGGACAGGACAAACCTACGAGCAGTACTTC.